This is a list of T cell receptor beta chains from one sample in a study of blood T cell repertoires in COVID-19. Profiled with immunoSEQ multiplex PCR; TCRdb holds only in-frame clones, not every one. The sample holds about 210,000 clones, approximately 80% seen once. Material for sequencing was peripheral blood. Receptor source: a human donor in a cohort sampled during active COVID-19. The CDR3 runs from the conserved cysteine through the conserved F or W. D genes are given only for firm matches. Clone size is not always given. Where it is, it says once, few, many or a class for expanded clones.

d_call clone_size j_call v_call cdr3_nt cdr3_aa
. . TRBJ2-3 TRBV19 TGTGCCAGTAGTATACAGGGATTAGATACGCAGTATTTT CASSIQGLDTQYF
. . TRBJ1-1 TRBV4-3 TGCGCCAGCAGCCTCCAGGGGAACACTGAAGCTTTCTTT CASSLQGNTEAFF
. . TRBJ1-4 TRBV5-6 TGTGCCAGCAGCTGGCAGGGGCGGGAAAAACTGTTTTTT CASSWQGREKLFF
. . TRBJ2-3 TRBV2 TGTGCCAGCACCTTTAGCGGAAACACAGATACGCAGTATTTT CASTFSGNTDTQYF
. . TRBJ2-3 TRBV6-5 TGTGCCAGCAGAGCGGGCTTGAGGGTAGATACGCAGTATTTT CASRAGLRVDTQYF
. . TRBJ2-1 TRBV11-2 TGTGCCAGCAGCCCCGCGTCTTCGGGCTCCTACAATGAGCAGTTCTTC CASSPASSGSYNEQFF
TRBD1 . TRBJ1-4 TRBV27 TGTGCCAGCAGTATACAGGGGATTGCTAATGAAAAACTGTTTTTT CASSIQGIANEKLFF
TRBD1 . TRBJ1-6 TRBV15 TGTGCCACCGTGGACAGGCCGATCTATAATTCACCCCTCCACTTT CATVDRPIYNSPLHF
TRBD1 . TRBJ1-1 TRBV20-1 TGCAGTGCTAGTCGACAGGGGGGAATCACTGAAGCTTTCTTT CSASRQGGITEAFF
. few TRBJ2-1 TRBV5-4 TGTGCCAGCAGCTTGCGGAGAGAAGCCAATGAGCAGTTCTTC CASSLRREANEQFF
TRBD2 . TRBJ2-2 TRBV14 TGTGCCAGCAGCCAAGAAGAAAGTGGACTAGAGAACACCGGGGAGCTGTTTTTT CASSQEESGLENTGELFF
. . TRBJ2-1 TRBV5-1 TGCGCCAGCAGCCTGGTGGGGGGACAGATACCCTACAATGAGCAGTTCTTC CASSLVGGQIPYNEQFF
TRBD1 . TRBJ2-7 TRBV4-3 TGCGCCAGCAGCCACAACAGGGGGGTTGGGTACGAGCAGTACTTC CASSHNRGVGYEQYF
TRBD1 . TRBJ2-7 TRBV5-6 TGTGCCAGCAGCCCCCTGGGCGTAACAGGGGGCGCAATTTGGAACTTC CASSPLGVTGGAIWNF
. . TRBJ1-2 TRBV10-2 TGCGCCAGCAGTGACTTACAATATGGCTACACCTTC CASSDLQYGYTF
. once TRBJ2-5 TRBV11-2 TGTGCCAGCAGCTTACCACAGGGTAGAGAGACCCAGTACTTC CASSLPQGRETQYF
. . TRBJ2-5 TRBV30 TGTGCCTGGAGTTTAGCAAGGGAGACCCAGTACTTC CAWSLARETQYF
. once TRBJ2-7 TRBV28 TGTGCCAGCAGTTTAGGGGTCTTGGGACGGGGGTCCTACGAGCAGTACTTC CASSLGVLGRGSYEQYF
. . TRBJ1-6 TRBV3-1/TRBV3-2 TGTGCCAGCAGCGCCTTGTCGGTGAGGTCACCCCTCCACTTT CASSALSVRSPLHF
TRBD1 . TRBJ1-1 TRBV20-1 TGCAGTGCCCGAGGGGGCGCTGAAGCTTTCTTT CSARGGAEAFF
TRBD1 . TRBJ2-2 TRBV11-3 TGTGCCAGCAGCTTGGACAGGGCAAACGGGGAGCTGTTTTTT CASSLDRANGELFF
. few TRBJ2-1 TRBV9 TGTGCCAGCACCTCAGGCAGGGAAGATGAGCAGTTCTTC CASTSGREDEQFF
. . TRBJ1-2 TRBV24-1 TGTGCCACCAGTGATTTAGAAACCCGGGGCTACACCTTC CATSDLETRGYTF
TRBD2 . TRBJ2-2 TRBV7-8 TGTGCCAGCAGCAGAGGACTAGCGGGGTCCACCGGGGAGCTGTTTTTT CASSRGLAGSTGELFF
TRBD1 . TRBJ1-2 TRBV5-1 TGCGCCAGCAGCCCGACGCTCGGACAGGCGGGCTATGGCTACACCTTC CASSPTLGQAGYGYTF
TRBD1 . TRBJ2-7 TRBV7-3 TGTGCCAGCAGCCACGGGACAGGGCGGGAGCAGTACTTC CASSHGTGREQYF
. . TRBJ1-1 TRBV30 TGTGCCTGGAGTGTACCCAGGGGTATCGCTGAAGCTTTCTTT CAWSVPRGIAEAFF
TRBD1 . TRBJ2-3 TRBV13 TGTGCCAGCAGCTCACGACAGGGGGCAGATACGCAGTATTTT CASSSRQGADTQYF
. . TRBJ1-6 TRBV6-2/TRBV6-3 TGTGCCAGCAGACCTGGGGCGGCCGATAATTCACCCCTCCACTTT CASRPGAADNSPLHF
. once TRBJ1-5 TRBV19 TGTGCCAGTACCCCCGGGATGGGCGGACAGCCCCAGCATTTT CASTPGMGGQPQHF
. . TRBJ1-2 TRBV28 TGTGCCAGCAGTTCCCAACAACAGGGTGCTCTTAACTATGGCTACACCTTC CASSSQQQGALNYGYTF
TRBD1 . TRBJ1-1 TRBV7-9 TGTGCCAGCAGCTTCGCCCACAGGGGCACTGAAGCTTTCTTT CASSFAHRGTEAFF
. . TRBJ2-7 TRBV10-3 TGTGCCATCAGTGTGAGGCCGGTCGGAGGGTATTCGAACTACAGTGGCTACGAGCAGTACTTC CAISVRPVGGYSNYSGYEQYF
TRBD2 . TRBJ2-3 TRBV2 TGTGCCAGCAGTCGAGCCCTGACTAGCGGGGGCCTTAGCACAGATACGCAGTATTTT CASSRALTSGGLSTDTQYF
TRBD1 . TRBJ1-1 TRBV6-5 TGTGCCAGCAAAAGAAACAGGGGAGATACTGAAGCTTTCTTT CASKRNRGDTEAFF
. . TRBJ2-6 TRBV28 TGTGCCAGCAGTTTTGGGCAGATTGGGGCCAACGTCCTGACTTTC CASSFGQIGANVLTF
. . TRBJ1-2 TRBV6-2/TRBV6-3 TGTGCCAGCAGTTACTTGGGGGGCTATGGCTACACCTTC CASSYLGGYGYTF
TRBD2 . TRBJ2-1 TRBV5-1 TGCGCCAGCAGCTGGACTAGCGGGGCTTACAATGAGCAGTTCTTC CASSWTSGAYNEQFF
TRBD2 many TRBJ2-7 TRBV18 TGTGCCAGCTCACCAGTCAGCGGGAGTGGGTACGAGCAGTACTTC CASSPVSGSGYEQYF
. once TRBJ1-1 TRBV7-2 TGTGCCAGCAGCTCTGACAAACAGGACACTGAAGCTTTCTTT CASSSDKQDTEAFF
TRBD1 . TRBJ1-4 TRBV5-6 TGTGCCAGCAGCCGGACAGGGACTAATGAAAAACTGTTTTTT CASSRTGTNEKLFF
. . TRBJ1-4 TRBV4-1 TGCGCCAGCAGCCAGGCCTTGGATGAAAAACTGTTTTTT CASSQALDEKLFF